This is a list of T cell receptor beta chains from one sample in a study of Graves' ophthalmopathy and Graves' hyperthyroidism. MiXCR, run by TCRdb on the multiplex PCR reads, gives a single entry per CDR3 protein. The table lists fewer than 650,000 distinct CDR3 sequences, around a fifth of them singletons. Sequencing used peripheral blood. Source of these receptors: a woman between 18 and 30 years old with stable Graves' hyperthyroidism. Some clones in this sample may be carry-over from other donors' samples. CDR3s include the opening cysteine and the closing phenylalanine or tryptophan. D genes are given only for firm matches. Clone size is shown for a subset of rows, as once, few, many or a class of expanded clone.

clone size,J gene,D gene,V gene,CDR3 DNA,CDR3 protein
many,TRBJ1-2,TRBD1,TRBV28,TGTGCCAGCAGTCCCGGACAGGCCTTCCATGGCTACACCTTC,CASSPGQAFHGYTF
many,TRBJ2-2,NA,TRBV5-1,TGCGCCAGCAGCCCCCTGGGGGATACCGGGGAGCTGTTTTTT,CASSPLGDTGELFF
many,TRBJ1-3,TRBD1,TRBV10-3,TGTGCCATCAGTGGTGGGACAGGATTAATCTCTGGAAACACCATATATTTT,CAISGGTGLISGNTIYF
many,TRBJ1-1,NA,TRBV6-1,TGTGCCAGCAGCGGACTCCAGGGTTTACCCACTGAAGCTTTCTTT,CASSGLQGLPTEAFF
many,TRBJ1-2,TRBD1,TRBV29-1,TGCAGCGTCGCCCCAGGGGGCGGTAACTATGGCTACACCTTC,CSVAPGGGNYGYTF
many,TRBJ1-1,NA,TRBV9,TGTGCCAGCAGCGCTGGGGGCGGCGGGGAAGCTTTCTTT,CASSAGGGGEAFF
many,TRBJ1-1,TRBD1,TRBV3-1,TGTGCCAGCAACTCAGGGGGGGGCACTGAAGCTTTCTTT,CASNSGGGTEAFF
once,TRBJ2-6,TRBD1,TRBV20-1,TGCAGTGCCGCGACAGGGGCTGGGGCCAACGTCCTGACTTTC,CSAATGAGANVLTF
many,TRBJ2-7,TRBD2,TRBV11-2,TGTGCCAGCAGCACAAGACTAGCGGGGGGCTACGAGCAGTACTTC,CASSTRLAGGYEQYF
many,TRBJ1-2,NA,TRBV12-3/TRBV12-4,TGTGCCAGCAGGTTGGACCGGTTGGATGGCTACACCTTC,CASRLDRLDGYTF
many,TRBJ2-5,NA,TRBV5-1,TGCGCCAGCAGCTTGGATAAAGAGACCCAGTACTTC,CASSLDKETQYF
many,TRBJ2-2,TRBD1,TRBV2,TGTGCCAGCAGTGAAGCCTCTGACAGGGGCACCGGGGAGCTGTTTTTT,CASSEASDRGTGELFF
few,TRBJ2-5,TRBD1,TRBV7-2,TGTGCCAGCAGCTCCGACAGGGGTGGGACCCAGTACTTC,CASSSDRGGTQYF
NA,TRBJ2-7,NA,TRBV3-1,TGTGCCAGCAGCCAAGGGACGCAAGTTGGCGAGCAGTACTTC,CASSQGTQVGEQYF
few,TRBJ1-1,TRBD1,TRBV28,TGTGCCAGCAGCCGGGCGACAGGGTTGAGGAGGAACACTGAAGCTTTCTTT,CASSRATGLRRNTEAFF
many,TRBJ2-7,NA,TRBV6-5,TGTGCCAGCAGTTACGCTAGCTCCTACGAGCAGTACTTC,CASSYASSYEQYF
many,TRBJ1-6,NA,TRBV6-1,TGTGCCAGCAGTGAAGCTTCAGGGGTTAATTCACCCCTCCACTTT,CASSEASGVNSPLHF
many,TRBJ2-5,TRBD1,TRBV7-9,TGTGCCAGCAGCTTTGGGGACAGGGATCGGCAAGAGACCCAGTACTTC,CASSFGDRDRQETQYF
NA,TRBJ1-3,NA,TRBV12-3/TRBV12-4,TGTGCCAGCAGGCTGGACAGCTCTGGAAACACCATATATTTT,CASRLDSSGNTIYF
many,TRBJ2-7,NA,TRBV6-2/TRBV6-3,TGTGCCAGCAACACTGGGGGTTCCTACGAGCAGTACTTC,CASNTGGSYEQYF
many,TRBJ1-5,TRBD1,TRBV20-1,TGCAGTGCTAGATCTTGGACAGGGGTCGGTCAGCCCCAGCATTTT,CSARSWTGVGQPQHF
many,TRBJ1-1,NA,TRBV28,TGTGCCAGCAGTTTATGCTGGGGCGTTTCGGCGAACACTGAAGCTTTCTTT,CASSLCWGVSANTEAFF
few,TRBJ1-1,NA,TRBV30,TGTGCCTGGAGGGCCCAGACGGAGAACACTGAAGCTTTCTTT,CAWRAQTENTEAFF
few,TRBJ1-5,NA,TRBV6-5,TGTGCCAGCAGTTACAGCACATGGCAGCCCCAGCATTTT,CASSYSTWQPQHF
many,TRBJ2-7,NA,TRBV5-1,TGCGCCAGTCGAAGAGGGCCCTTGGGTCGCGACGAGCAGTACTTC,CASRRGPLGRDEQYF
many,TRBJ2-5,TRBD1,TRBV12-3/TRBV12-4,TGTGCCAGCAGTTTGGCCAGGGGGACCGAGACCCAGTACTTC,CASSLARGTETQYF
NA,TRBJ2-7,NA,TRBV6-1,TGTGCCAGCACTCAAAGGGATCGTTCCTACGAGCAGTACTTC,CASTQRDRSYEQYF
NA,TRBJ1-2,NA,TRBV30,TGTGCCTGGAGTGTCGGGGGATTCTATGGCTACACCTTC,CAWSVGGFYGYTF
many,TRBJ2-7,NA,TRBV30,TGTGCCTGGACTCAGGGGATCTACTACGAGCAGTACTTC,CAWTQGIYYEQYF
few,TRBJ2-2,TRBD1,TRBV11-2,TGTGCCAGCAGCCGTTTGATCCCGGGACAGGGAACGACCGGGGAGCTGTTTTTT,CASSRLIPGQGTTGELFF
many,TRBJ1-2,NA,TRBV5-1,TGCGCCAGCAGCTTGAGTACGGCGGCAGGCCTGTTCTATGGCTACACCTTC,CASSLSTAAGLFYGYTF
few,TRBJ1-2,NA,TRBV6-2/TRBV6-3,TGTGCCAGCAGTTCCCGACAGAAGACTAACTATGGCTACACCTTC,CASSSRQKTNYGYTF
many,TRBJ1-2,NA,TRBV27,TGTGCCAGCAGTTCCAGTAATGGCTACACCTTC,CASSSSNGYTF
many,TRBJ1-1,NA,TRBV20-1,TGCAGTGCTGGAGGGGCCCAGAACACTGAAGCTTTCTTT,CSAGGAQNTEAFF
many,TRBJ2-5,NA,TRBV6-5,TGTGCCAGCAGTTACACAGGACCCCTAGGGACCCAGTACTTC,CASSYTGPLGTQYF
NA,TRBJ2-7,TRBD2,TRBV12-3/TRBV12-4,TGTGCCAGCAGTGTTGGACTAGCGGGATCCTACGAGCAGTACTTC,CASSVGLAGSYEQYF
many,TRBJ2-5,NA,TRBV15,TGTGCCACCAGCAGAGATCGGCAGTTCCAAGAGACCCAGTACTTC,CATSRDRQFQETQYF
NA,TRBJ1-5,TRBD1,TRBV2,TGTGCCAGCAGTTTTGACAGGGGATTTCAGCCCCAGCATTTT,CASSFDRGFQPQHF
NA,TRBJ1-5,NA,TRBV3-1,TGTGCCAGCAGCCCCCAGGGACTCAATCAGCCCCAGCATTTT,CASSPQGLNQPQHF
once,TRBJ1-5,TRBD1,TRBV12-3/TRBV12-4,TGTGCCAGCAGGGGACAGGGGGCTAATCAGCCCCAGCATTTT,CASRGQGANQPQHF
few,TRBJ1-1,NA,TRBV20-1,TGCAGTGCTGAAGGGACAAGCGCTGAAGCTTTCTTT,CSAEGTSAEAFF
many,TRBJ1-5,NA,TRBV12-3/TRBV12-4,TGTGCCAGTTCTCGGGAGGGCCTGGGGCAGCCCCAGCATTTT,CASSREGLGQPQHF
few,TRBJ1-1,NA,TRBV28,TGTGCCGCACTGCAGGGGAAGGAAGCTGAAGCTTTCTTT,CAALQGKEAEAFF
many,TRBJ2-2,NA,TRBV6-1,TGTGCCAGCCTGCACAGGGGGGGCACCGGGGAGCTGTTTTTT,CASLHRGGTGELFF
many,TRBJ2-4,TRBD2,TRBV28,TGTGCCAGCAGGCCCGGACTAGCGGTAGCCAAAAACATTCAGTACTTC,CASRPGLAVAKNIQYF
many,TRBJ1-6,NA,TRBV6-1,TGTGCCAGCGTGGACGGCGGAAGCACCTATAATTCACCCCTCCACTTT,CASVDGGSTYNSPLHF
NA,TRBJ1-1,NA,TRBV12-3/TRBV12-4,TGTGCCAGCAGTTCTGGATTGGACGGGGCTTTCTTT,CASSSGLDGAFF
NA,TRBJ2-7,TRBD2,TRBV11-2,TGTGCCAGCAGCTTCCGGCGACTAGCGGTTTCTTACGAGCAGTACTTC,CASSFRRLAVSYEQYF
many,TRBJ2-4,NA,TRBV7-2,TGTGCCAGCAGCTCCGGTGGATCGGAAAACATTCAGTACTTC,CASSSGGSENIQYF
few,TRBJ2-2,TRBD2,TRBV7-3,TGTGCCAGCAGCTTAACGATAGCGGGGACCACCGGGGAGCTGTTTTTT,CASSLTIAGTTGELFF
many,TRBJ1-1,TRBD1,TRBV25-1,TGTGCCAGCAGTGACACAGGGGCCGGGGACACTGAAGCTTTCTTT,CASSDTGAGDTEAFF
many,TRBJ1-1,TRBD1,TRBV6-2/TRBV6-3,TGTGCCAGCAGTTACTCGAGGACAGGGCTTGACACTGAAGCTTTCTTT,CASSYSRTGLDTEAFF
NA,TRBJ1-1,NA,TRBV6-1,TGTGCCAGCAGACGGACAAACACTGAAGCTTTCTTT,CASRRTNTEAFF
many,TRBJ1-2,NA,TRBV7-9,TGTGCCAGCAGCTTTTGGACCTTGGTGGGTGGCTACACCTTC,CASSFWTLVGGYTF
many,TRBJ1-1,NA,TRBV5-1,TGCGCCAGCAGCGCGACAGGCGTGAACACTGAAGCTTTCTTT,CASSATGVNTEAFF
many,TRBJ1-6,NA,TRBV12-3/TRBV12-4,TGTGCCAGCAGTCTAGGGGGTTCCTATAATTCACCCCTCCACTTT,CASSLGGSYNSPLHF